The 32 T cell receptor beta chains given below trace back to one sample, sequenced in a study of cytomegalovirus exposure and HLA in healthy donors. The repertoire was sequenced with immunoSEQ multiplex PCR; TCRdb's copy has only in-frame clones and lacks some. Of 90,000 to 130,000 clones in the sample, approximately 96% were seen once. Sequencing was carried out using PBMCs. These receptor sequences come from a woman in her late teens or twenties in good health and CMV-seronegative.

The V call is TRBV28, the J call TRBJ1-2; D ambiguous. The CDR3 length is 12 residues. Trimming shortened V by 7 bases and J by 4 bases, and 10 bases separated the two germline ends. Germline assignment: CDR1 MDHEN and CDR2 SYDVKM. CDR3 nucleotides: TGTGCCAGCAACCCACATGGCTATGGCTACACCTTC. It is translated as CASNPHGYGYTF.

This rearrangement joins TRBV6-5 to TRBJ2-2, with 9 bases that match TRBD1. Germline V gives CDR1 MNHEY, CDR2 SVGAGI. This CDR3 has 15 amino acids. V dropped 6 bases and J dropped 4; count of bases not matched to a gene: 6. CDR3 protein: CASRRQGGATGELFF. The CDR3 bases are TGTGCCAGCAGACGACAGGGGGGGGCCACCGGGGAGCTGTTTTTT.

The chain has TRBV6-6 and TRBJ1-1, with 7 bases aligning to TRBD1. The V gene end was trimmed by 6 bases and the J gene end by 7 bases; junction bases not matched to a gene: 17. Germline V gives CDR1 MNHNY, CDR2 SVGAGI (reference sequence). This CDR3 is 16 amino acids long. The CDR3, as DNA: TGTGCCAGCAGCTTACTCGCCAGGGGGGAAATGAGTGAAGCTTTCTTT. Protein: CASSLLARGEMSEAFF.

The chain joins TRBV14 to TRBJ1-5; 9 bases align to TRBD1. Trimming took 1 base from V and 15 from J; bases not matched to a gene: 10. Germline V lookup: CDR1 SGHDN, CDR2 FVKESK. The CDR3 runs 14 residues. CDR3 in amino acids: CASSQGRGQGRGHF. The CDR3 nucleotides read TGTGCCAGCAGCCAAGGGCGGGGACAGGGACGAGGGCATTTT.

This chain joins TRBV2 and TRBJ1-6; 8 positions agree with TRBD1. Per the germline V gene, CDR1 is SNHLY and CDR2 is FYNNEI. CDR3 length: 17 amino acids. V trimming: 3 bases; J trimming: 3 bases; junction bases outside the gene matches: 7. CDR3 loop: CASSETTGDHYNSPLHF. CDR3 nucleotide sequence: TGTGCCAGCAGTGAGACGACAGGGGATCACTATAATTCACCCCTCCACTTT.

The chain employs TRBV5-6 and TRBJ2-3; D may be TRBD2 (5 bases). CDR3 length equals 14 residues. Germline CDR1 SGHDT, CDR2 YYEEEE. V was cut by 4 bases and J by 3 bases, with 12 bases left in between. For the CDR3, the DNA is TGTGCCAGCAGCCCGAGGGTAAGAACAGATACGCAGTATTTT. Translating gives CASSPRVRTDTQYF.

The chain carries TRBV28 and TRBJ2-3; 7 bases map to TRBD2. The CDR3 has 14 residues. Germline trimming cut 7 bases from V and 5 bases from J; bases unmatched to any gene: 9. CDR1 and CDR2 (germline): MDHEN, SYDVKM. CDR3 in amino acids: CASKSGGGEDTQYF. CDR3 DNA: TGTGCCAGCAAATCGGGGGGAGGTGAAGATACGCAGTATTTT.

This clone appeared once. V and J are TRBV11-2 and TRBJ1-3; D unresolved. The CDR3 covers 15 residues. Germline V gene data show CDR1 as SGHAT and CDR2 as FQNNGV. The V gene lost 1 base and the J gene lost 0 bases, with 7 bases spanning the gap. CDR3 protein: CASSLARFSGNTIYF. The DNA of the CDR3 is TGTGCCAGCAGCTTAGCCAGGTTCTCTGGAAACACCATATATTTT.

V and J are TRBV28 and TRBJ1-2, with TRBD1 matching 7 bases. Germline V gene data show CDR1 as MDHEN and CDR2 as SYDVKM. J gave up 8 bases and V 9 bases, and 21 bases lay outside the gene matches. The CDR3 length is 16 residues. The chain's CDR3 is CASNWLMATGQRGYTF. The CDR3 bases are TGTGCCAGTAATTGGCTCATGGCGACGGGACAGCGGGGCTACACCTTC.

The chain employs TRBV7-6 and TRBJ2-5, with 12 bases that match TRBD2. The V segment lost 5 bases and the J segment 2 bases; nucleotides outside the gene matches: 6. Germline V lookup: CDR1 SGHVS, CDR2 FNYEAQ. The CDR3 totals 16 residues. CDR3 DNA sequence: TGTGCCAGCAGCCCACTAGCGGGGGGTATACAAGAGACCCAGTACTTC. Residues: CASSPLAGGIQETQYF.

The rearrangement joins TRBV10-2 to TRBJ1-1; D may be TRBD1 (5 bases). Germline V gene lookup returns CDR1 WSHSY and CDR2 SAAADI. The CDR3 spans 14 residues. Trimming left V 3 bases short and J 0 bases short, with 8 bases between. CDR3 in amino acids: CASSDAGMNTEAFF. The CDR3, as DNA: TGCGCCAGCAGTGACGCAGGGATGAACACTGAAGCTTTCTTT.

The V and J genes are TRBV7-9 and TRBJ1-2, with 12 bases that match TRBD1. Germline assignment: CDR1 SEHNR and CDR2 FQNEAQ (reference sequence). This CDR3 has 15 amino acids. With 4 bases clipped from V and 5 bases from J, the junction kept 5 bases outside the gene matches. The CDR3 DNA sequence: TGTGCCAGCAGCTCGGGGACAGGGGGCTTATATGGCTACACCTTC. Protein product: CASSSGTGGLYGYTF.

J is TRBJ2-7 and V is TRBV6-5; 8 bases are a match to TRBD1. The J segment lost 5 bases and the V segment lost 5 bases, leaving 8 bases of the junction unmatched. This CDR3 comprises 14 residues. The V gene's germline CDR1 is MNHEY and CDR2 SVGAGI. The CDR3 region is CASSVYRGSNEQYF. In DNA form, the CDR3 reads TGTGCCAGCAGTGTCTACAGGGGGAGCAACGAGCAGTACTTC.

This chain joins TRBV28 and TRBJ2-7; D is possibly TRBD1 (6 bases). The CDR3 sequence is 13 residues long. The germline CDR1 and CDR2 sequences are MDHEN and SYDVKM. The germline V and J ends were trimmed by 3 bases and 3 bases, with 9 bases remaining between them. The DNA of the CDR3 is TGTGCCAGCAGTTTTCAGGGGTACTACGAGCAGTACTTC. It is translated as CASSFQGYYEQYF.

The chain is built from TRBV7-9 and TRBJ2-7; D not certain. This CDR3 region has 14 residues. Germline CDR1 and CDR2: SEHNR and FQNEAQ (reference sequence). V dropped 0 bases and J dropped 2 bases, with 8 bases sitting between them. The CDR3 loop is CASSLAGRAYEQYF. CDR3 in DNA: TGTGCCAGCAGCTTAGCGGGCCGTGCCTACGAGCAGTACTTC.

This chain uses TRBV29-1 with TRBJ2-7; maybe TRBD2 (5 bases). This CDR3 spans 13 amino acids. V was shortened by 4 bases and J by 0 bases, with 10 bases between the two germline ends. Germline V gene sequence: CDR1 SQVTM, CDR2 ANQGSEA. CDR3 bases: TGCAGCGTTGTCTGGGAGATCTCCTACGAGCAGTACTTC. It is translated as CSVVWEISYEQYF.

CDR3 in DNA: TGCGCCAGCAATGCCCTCCCAGGACAGGGGACCTACGAGCAGTACTTC. Its protein is CASNALPGQGTYEQYF. The chain employs TRBV5-1 and TRBJ2-7; 9 nucleotides align to TRBD1. Trimming took 6 bases from V and 2 from J; bases not matched to a gene: 12. CDR1 is SGHRS and CDR2 is YFSETQ in the germline V gene. The CDR3 has 16 residues.

As for this clone: Other DNA sequences of this sample code for an identical CDR3. The gene calls are TRBV5-5 and TRBJ1-1, with D maybe TRBD1 (5 bases). Trimming took off 2 bases at V and 1 base at J, with 9 bases between the two ends. The CDR3 covers 14 residues. The germline CDR1 and CDR2 sequences are SGHKS and YYEKEE (reference sequence). CDR3 nucleotide sequence: TGTGCCAGCAGCTTAGGGGTCCCGAACACTGAAGCTTTCTTT. This sequence encodes CASSLGVPNTEAFF.

CDR3 loop: CASSQGDNSYNEQFF. In DNA form, the CDR3 reads TGTGCCAGCAGCCAAGGGGACAACTCCTACAATGAGCAGTTCTTC. The chain carries TRBV4-2 and TRBJ2-1, with TRBD1 as a possible D gene (6 bases). The CDR3 contains 15 residues. Trimming pared 1 base from V and 0 bases from J, leaving 7 bases between. Germline V gene data show CDR1 as LGHNA and CDR2 as YNFKEQ.

This chain joins TRBV15 and TRBJ2-5; 10 bases align to TRBD2. Germline CDR1 is LNHNV and CDR2 is YYDKDF (reference sequence). Trimming took 2 bases from V and 4 from J; bases not matched to a gene: 10. CDR3 length equals 17 residues. CDR3 nucleotide sequence: TGTGCCACCAGCAGACGACTCAGCGGGGGGGCCCTAGAGACCCAGTACTTC. Its protein product is CATSRRLSGGALETQYF.

V gene TRBV2 combines with J gene TRBJ2-2; weak D call: TRBD1 (5 bases). The germline CDR1 and CDR2 sequences are SNHLY and FYNNEI. This CDR3 has 12 amino acids. The V and J ends lost 8 bases and 4 bases respectively, with 8 bases between them. CDR3 loop: CASQQGTGELFF. In DNA, the CDR3 is TGTGCCAGCCAGCAGGGCACCGGGGAGCTGTTTTTT.

This clone showed up just once. V and J are TRBV18 and TRBJ1-1, with 7 bases that match TRBD1. The V segment lost 7 bases and the J segment 6 bases; nucleotides outside the gene matches: 2. The CDR3 is 11 residues long. Germline V gene lookup returns CDR1 KGHSH and CDR2 LQKENI. The CDR3 nucleotides read TGTGCCAGCTTGGGACAGTCTGAAGCTTTCTTT. Encoded protein: CASLGQSEAFF.

The chain couples TRBV28 to TRBJ1-2, with 10 nucleotides matching TRBD1. The CDR3 runs to 17 residues. Germline CDR1 and CDR2: MDHEN and SYDVKM. V trimming: 4 bases; J trimming: 0 bases; junction bases outside the gene matches: 8. The CDR3 sequence: CASSSGQGIIANYGYTF. The CDR3 bases are TGTGCCAGCAGTTCGGGACAGGGGATAATCGCTAACTATGGCTACACCTTC.

This chain joins TRBV7-9 and TRBJ1-5; the D gene is possibly TRBD1 (5 bases). Between the trimmed V and J ends, which lost 5 bases and 3 bases, there was a span of 14 bases. CDR1 is SEHNR, CDR2 FQNEAQ, per germline (reference sequence). CDR3 length: 15 residues. CDR3 protein: CASSNGRADNQPQHF. The CDR3 DNA follows: TGTGCCAGCAGCAACGGCAGGGCTGACAATCAGCCCCAGCATTTT.

The gene calls are TRBV2 and TRBJ2-6; 9 bases fit TRBD1. CDR3 length: 20 amino acids. The ends lost 4 bases at V and 1 base at J; junction bases unmatched: 14. The germline V gene has CDR1 SNHLY and CDR2 FYNNEI. In DNA, the CDR3 is TGTGCCAGCAGTGGCATCCGGGACAGGGTGACGAGGTCTGGGGCCAACGTCCTGACTTTC. It is translated as CASSGIRDRVTRSGANVLTF.

The J gene is TRBJ1-2, the V gene TRBV7-8; no firm D call. The V end was cut by 0 bases, the J end by 4 bases, with 15 bases between. This CDR3 contains 16 residues. Germline V gene data show CDR1 as SGHVS and CDR2 as FQNEAQ. CDR3 amino acids: CASSLALGLDSYGYTF. The CDR3, as DNA: TGTGCCAGCAGCTTAGCGCTTGGGCTCGATAGCTATGGCTACACCTTC.

The chain recombines TRBV5-6 with TRBJ2-3; the match to TRBD1 covers 10 bases. Losses at the gene ends were 3 bases for V and 0 bases for J; bases not matched to a gene: 4. CDR1 SGHDT and CDR2 YYEEEE come from the germline V gene. There are 16 residues in the CDR3. CDR3 DNA sequence: TGTGCCAGCAGCTCGGAGGACAGGGGGAGCACAGATACGCAGTATTTT. This encodes CASSSEDRGSTDTQYF.

The chain joins TRBV7-6 to TRBJ2-6; possibly TRBD2 for D (6 bases). Trimming shortened V by 5 bases and J by 1 base, and 12 bases separated the two germline ends. The germline V gene encodes CDR1 SGHVS and CDR2 FNYEAQ. CDR3 length equals 16 residues. CDR3 loop: CASSPTSTSGANVLTF. As DNA, the CDR3 is TGTGCCAGCAGCCCGACTAGTACTTCTGGGGCCAACGTCCTGACTTTC.

This chain connects TRBV7-2 to TRBJ1-2, with TRBD1 as a possible D gene (6 bases). The CDR3 consists of 15 residues. CDR1 is SGHTA and CDR2 is FQGNSA in the germline V gene. The ends were cut back, 1 base at V and 3 bases at J, with 12 bases in the middle. CDR3 DNA: TGTGCCAGCAGCTTAGGCACGGGGGGCGACTATGGCTACACCTTC. Its protein is CASSLGTGGDYGYTF.

In its sample, this clone was seen once. The chain carries TRBV27 and TRBJ2-1, with TRBD2 matching 10 bases. V was clipped by 7 bases and J by 2 bases; unmatched bases: 5. Germline CDR1 and CDR2: MNHEY and SMNVEV (reference sequence). CDR3 length: 15 residues. CDR3 protein: CASTTSGVAYNEQFF. In nucleotides, the CDR3 is TGTGCCAGCACAACTAGCGGGGTGGCCTACAATGAGCAGTTCTTC.

V and J are TRBV2 and TRBJ2-7; no definite D call. The germline V gene encodes CDR1 SNHLY and CDR2 FYNNEI. V lost 7 bases and J lost 5, with 15 bases in between. This CDR3 region has 13 residues. CDR3 sequence: CASTSQVGHEQYF. The CDR3 nucleotides are TGTGCCAGCACCTCTCAGGTAGGCCACGAGCAGTACTTC.

This chain links TRBV9 with TRBJ2-2, with 7 bases that match TRBD2. This CDR3 spans 15 amino acids. Trimming cost V 2 bases and J 4 bases; bases outside gene matches: 5. In germline, CDR1 is SGDLS, CDR2 YYNGEE. CDR3 nucleotide sequence: TGTGCCAGCAGCGTTTGGGGGGGTCCCACCGGGGAGCTGTTTTTT. Protein sequence: CASSVWGGPTGELFF.